This paragraph reports one TCR beta chain. The antigen is unknown. The data were taken from a study of T cell responses to AZD1222 COVID-19 vaccine. Sequenced by immunoSEQ multiplex PCR; TCRdb stores in-frame clones only, minus some. The sample has 150,000 to 200,000 clones; 80% to 90% are singletons. Study results and caveats: With dominance at 160-218 and 743-854, vaccine-associated CD4 TCRs spanned spike. Only a handful of AZD1222 recipients, several in all, had baseline seropositivity. Close to half of spike-specific TCRs reportedly recognize unmutated variant regions.

This clonotype was sampled from an adult who received the MenACWY meningococcal vaccine as a control. Material: peripheral blood, obtained 28 days after the second dose of the MenACWY control vaccine.

CDR3: CASSIRYGTGKYEQYF. The CDR3 nucleotides read TGCGCCAGCAGCATCCGGTACGGGACAGGGAAATACGAGCAGTACTTC. This chain joins TRBV5-1 and TRBJ2-7; TRBD1 aligns across 9 bases. The CDR3 has 16 residues. V dropped 4 bases and J dropped 4; count of bases not matched to a gene: 12. Germline V lookup: CDR1 SGHRS, CDR2 YFSETQ. Full variable domain (outside the CDR3, taken from reference TRBV5-1 and TRBJ2-7): KAGVTQTPRYLIKTRGQQVTLSCSPISGHRSVSWYQQTPGQGLQFLFEYFSETQRNKGNFPGRFSGRQFSNSRSEMNVSTLELGDSALYLCASSIRYGTGKYEQYFGPGTRLTVT.